This TCR beta chain is from a study of early T cells in non-severe SARS-CoV-2 infection. Background on the study: Chains from this unsorted whole-blood bulk RNA could not be paired.

This clonotype was seen a few times. Its antigen remains unidentified. The CDR3 totals 16 residues. Germline V gene data show CDR1 as MDHEN and CDR2 as SYDVKM. V was pared by 10 bases and J by 2 bases, with 16 bases of the junction left unmatched. Study-level results: Anti-spike CD8 responses were favored by VDJdb matching, which missed private and CD4 specificities.

Researchers tagged individual cDNA molecules with unique molecular identifiers. A single record per CDR3 protein comes from TCRdb applying MiXCR to the 5' RACE reads. In the table there are roughly 80,000 distinct CDR3 sequences, about 9.6% of which are singletons. This rearrangement joins TRBV28 to TRBJ2-7, with 8 bases lining up with TRBD2. Specimen: whole blood. The TCR comes from an adult who was a healthcare worker with PCR-confirmed SARS-CoV-2 infection or an uninfected control (not recorded which). CDR3 DNA sequence: TGTGCCACCACTGCCTACCCGGGACTAGGGACCTACGAGCAGTACTTC. It specifies CATTAYPGLGTYEQYF.